What follows are 17 T cell receptor beta chains derived from one specimen sequenced in a study of T cells in localized non-small cell lung cancer. Assay: immunoSEQ multiplex PCR; the TCRdb copy retains only in-frame clones and omits some. In the table there are roughly 67,000 clones, roughly 81% of which are singletons. This specimen consisted of peripheral blood, obtained before any cancer treatment. The origin of the receptors is a female donor of 60 years or more with stage I lung adenocarcinoma.

This chain links TRBV5-1 with TRBJ1-1; TRBD1 matches at 8 bases. The junction had 6 bases not matched to a gene; V was cut back by 1 base and J by 1 base. Germline-derived CDR1 and CDR2 are SGHRS and YFSETQ. The CDR3 extends over 16 amino acids. The CDR3 DNA reads as TGCGCCAGCAGCTTGACGAGACAGGGGCCGAACACTGAAGCTTTCTTT. It is translated as CASSLTRQGPNTEAFF.

The rearrangement uses TRBV7-8 and TRBJ2-5, with TRBD1 matching 7 bases. The CDR3 loop spans 15 amino acids. Germline V gene lookup returns CDR1 SGHVS and CDR2 FQNEAQ. V trimming: 7 bases; J trimming: 7 bases; junction bases outside the gene matches: 15. CDR3 amino acids: CASIYRDSELRTQYF. The CDR3 region has the DNA TGTGCCAGCATATACCGGGACAGCGAGTTAAGGACCCAGTACTTC.

This chain joins TRBV5-6 and TRBJ2-3; the match to TRBD2 covers 7 bases. Germline CDR1 and CDR2: SGHDT and YYEEEE. CDR3 length equals 16 residues. V was pared by 4 bases and J by 10 bases, with 18 bases of the junction left unmatched. The CDR3 sequence is CASSKKLGGTVEAQYF. CDR3 DNA: TGTGCCAGCAGCAAAAAACTGGGGGGGACTGTTGAGGCGCAGTATTTT.

This clone has just a few counts. The chain carries TRBV7-2 and TRBJ2-6; TRBD1 is a possible D gene (6 bases). The V and J ends lost 2 bases and 1 base respectively, with 9 bases between them. Germline CDR1 SGHTA, CDR2 FQGNSA. The CDR3 has 16 residues. CDR3: CASSLPTGSGANVLTF. CDR3 nucleotides: TGTGCCAGCAGCTTACCAACAGGGTCTGGGGCCAACGTCCTGACTTTC.

CDR3 sequence: CASRLRQGALTEAFF. CDR3 in DNA: TGTGCCAGCAGGCTTCGACAGGGGGCGCTTACTGAAGCTTTCTTT. The rearrangement joins TRBV6-5 to TRBJ1-1, with 10 bases matching TRBD1. Looked up from germline, CDR1 is MNHEY and CDR2 is SVGAGI. CDR3 size: 15 residues. J lost 5 bases, V lost 6 bases, and 9 bases had no gene match.

This chain connects TRBV18 to TRBJ2-3; the match to TRBD2 covers 10 bases. The CDR3 extends over 17 amino acids. Trimming removed 0 bases from V and 2 bases from J; junction bases left unmatched: 5. CDR1 KGHSH and CDR2 LQKENI come from the germline V gene. CDR3 nucleotide sequence: TGTGCCAGCTCACCACCGGTAGCGGGAGGAACCACAGATACGCAGTATTTT. It translates to CASSPPVAGGTTDTQYF.

The chain is built from TRBV11-1 and TRBJ1-1; perhaps TRBD1 as D (5 bases). There are 15 residues in the CDR3. The germline V and J ends were trimmed by 3 bases and 1 base, with 12 bases remaining between them. The V gene's germline CDR1 is SGHAT and CDR2 FQDESV (reference sequence). The CDR3 DNA follows: TGTGCCAGCAGCTTCGATGACAGACCGAACACTGAAGCTTTCTTT. It translates to CASSFDDRPNTEAFF.

A single count supports this clone. The chain has TRBV5-4 and TRBJ2-3; 12 bases match TRBD2. V was pared by 4 bases and J by 6 bases, with 9 bases of the junction left unmatched. The germline V gene encodes CDR1 SGHNT and CDR2 YYREEE (reference sequence). The CDR3 is 16 amino acids. The CDR3 nucleotides read TGTGCCAGCAGCCTACCGACTAGCGGGAGATCCGATACGCAGTATTTT. It translates to CASSLPTSGRSDTQYF.

This rearrangement joins TRBV27 to TRBJ2-1; perhaps TRBD2 as D (5 bases). Germline CDR1 MNHEY, CDR2 SMNVEV (reference sequence). Trimming stripped 5 bases from V and 4 bases from J, with 18 bases between. The CDR3 loop spans 16 amino acids. The CDR3 protein is CASSPWGADDYNEQFF. CDR3 nucleotides: TGTGCCAGCAGTCCCTGGGGAGCGGACGATTACAATGAGCAGTTCTTC.

The chain links TRBV7-8 to TRBJ2-2; D is ambiguous. The CDR3 covers 16 residues. Deletions cut 2 bases from V and 0 bases from J, with 10 bases between. From germline, CDR1 is SGHVS and CDR2 FQNEAQ. The CDR3, as DNA: TGTGCCAGCAGCTTACCCAGGCAGCCGAACACCGGGGAGCTGTTTTTT. Translating it yields CASSLPRQPNTGELFF.

The chain links TRBV2 to TRBJ1-1; D remains unclear. Between the trimmed V and J ends, which lost 2 bases and 1 base, there was a span of 11 bases. Germline loops: CDR1 SNHLY, CDR2 FYNNEI. This CDR3 spans 15 amino acids. The CDR3 sequence: CASSENGARNTEAFF. The CDR3 DNA sequence: TGTGCCAGCAGTGAAAACGGCGCTAGGAACACTGAAGCTTTCTTT.

V usage is TRBV21-1 and J usage is TRBJ1-1; TRBD1, the table's D call, lacks a check against the DNA. TRBV21-1 is reported as a pseudogene. The CDR3 is 15 amino acids. The CDR3 DNA reads TGTGCCAGCAGCGACCGGACAGACGGGGACACTGAAGCTTTCTTT. It is translated as CASSDRTDGDTEAFF.

This chain joins TRBV7-3 and TRBJ1-1; TRBD1 is a possible D gene (5 bases). Germline loops: CDR1 SGHTA, CDR2 FQGTGA. This CDR3 is built from 15 residues. V was pared by 5 bases and J by 6 bases, with 19 bases between. CDR3 amino acids: CASSPTQGGSAEAFF. The CDR3 coding sequence is TGTGCCAGCAGCCCAACGCAGGGAGGATCGGCTGAAGCTTTCTTT.

The chain joins TRBV7-9 to TRBJ2-1; D remains unclear. CDR3 length equals 15 residues. Trimming shortened V by 6 bases and J by 1 base, and 13 bases separated the two germline ends. Germline-derived CDR1 and CDR2 are SEHNR and FQNEAQ (reference sequence). CDR3 nucleotide sequence: TGTGCCAGCAGGTTAACCGCAGGTTCCTACAATGAGCAGTTCTTC. It codes for CASRLTAGSYNEQFF.

The chain combines TRBV4-1 with TRBJ1-6, with 9 bases lining up with TRBD1. The length of the CDR3 is 17 residues. Germline CDR1 is MGHRA and CDR2 is YSYEKL. The J segment lost 7 bases and the V segment lost 4 bases, leaving 11 bases of the junction unmatched. CDR3 protein: CASSPGDRAIGNSPLHF. The CDR3 DNA reads as TGCGCCAGCAGCCCAGGGGACAGGGCGATCGGGAATTCACCCCTCCACTTT.

This chain connects TRBV2 to TRBJ1-2; D is possibly TRBD1 (6 bases). The CDR3 consists of 13 residues. Deletions cut 2 bases from V and 3 bases from J, with 7 bases between. The V gene's germline CDR1 is SNHLY and CDR2 FYNNEI. The CDR3 is CASSEQGYYGYTF. The CDR3 DNA sequence: TGTGCCAGCAGTGAACAGGGGTACTATGGCTACACCTTC.

The chain has TRBV21-1 and TRBJ1-5; the table's TRBD1 call for D was not verified on the DNA. TRBV21-1 is listed as a pseudogene. The CDR3 is 16 residues long. The DNA of the CDR3 is TGTGCCATCCTACCAAAAACAGGTTATAGCAATCAGCCCCAGCATTTT. This encodes CAILPKTGYSNQPQHF.